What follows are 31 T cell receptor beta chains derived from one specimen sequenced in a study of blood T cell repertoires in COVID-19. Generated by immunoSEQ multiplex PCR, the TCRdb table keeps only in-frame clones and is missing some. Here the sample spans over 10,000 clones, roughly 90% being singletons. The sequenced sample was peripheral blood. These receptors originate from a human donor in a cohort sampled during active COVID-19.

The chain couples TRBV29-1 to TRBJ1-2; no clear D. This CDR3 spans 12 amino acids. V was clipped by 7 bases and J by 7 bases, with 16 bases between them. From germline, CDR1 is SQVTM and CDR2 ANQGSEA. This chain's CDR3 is CSAHHVQPGYTF. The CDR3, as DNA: TGCAGCGCCCATCATGTACAGCCTGGCTACACCTTC. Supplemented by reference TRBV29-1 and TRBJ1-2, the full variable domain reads SAVISQKPSRDICQRGTSLTIQCQVDSQVTMMFWYRQQPGQSLTLIATANQGSEATYESGFVIDKFPISRPNLTFSTLTVSNMSPEDSSIYLCSAHHVQPGYTFGSGTRLTVV.

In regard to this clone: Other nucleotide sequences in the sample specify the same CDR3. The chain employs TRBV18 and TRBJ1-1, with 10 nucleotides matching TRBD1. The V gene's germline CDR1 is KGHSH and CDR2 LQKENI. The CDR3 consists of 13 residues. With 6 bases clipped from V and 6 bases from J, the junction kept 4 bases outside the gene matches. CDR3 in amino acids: CASSPGQGAEAFF. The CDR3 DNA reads TGTGCCAGCTCGCCCGGACAGGGGGCTGAAGCTTTCTTT.

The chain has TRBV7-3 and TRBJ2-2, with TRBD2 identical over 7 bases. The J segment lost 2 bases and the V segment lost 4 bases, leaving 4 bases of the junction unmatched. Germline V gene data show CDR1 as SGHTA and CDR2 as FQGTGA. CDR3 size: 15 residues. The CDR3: CASSSGGENTGELFF. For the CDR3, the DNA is TGTGCCAGCAGCTCTGGGGGGGAAAACACCGGGGAGCTGTTTTTT.

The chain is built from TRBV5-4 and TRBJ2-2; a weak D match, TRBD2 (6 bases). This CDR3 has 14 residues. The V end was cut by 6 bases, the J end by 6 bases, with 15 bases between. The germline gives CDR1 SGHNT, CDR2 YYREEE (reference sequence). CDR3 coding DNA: TGTGCCAGCACCCGAACCGGGACTTCCGGGGAGCTGTTTTTT. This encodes CASTRTGTSGELFF.

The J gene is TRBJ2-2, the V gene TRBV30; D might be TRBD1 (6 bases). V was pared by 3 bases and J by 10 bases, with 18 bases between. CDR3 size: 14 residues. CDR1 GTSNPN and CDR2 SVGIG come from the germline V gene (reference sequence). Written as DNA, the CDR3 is TGTGCCTGGAGGGACAGTTATAAGTTCCCGGAGCTGTTTTTT. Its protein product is CAWRDSYKFPELFF.

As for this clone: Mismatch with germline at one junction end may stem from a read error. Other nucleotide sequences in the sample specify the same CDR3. The CDR3 DNA reads as TGTGCCAGCAGCGTAGCAGGGCTCTCCTACGAACAGTACTTC. This sequence encodes CASSVAGLSYEQYF. The chain uses TRBV9 and TRBJ2-7, with a weak D call TRBD1 (5 bases). Germline CDR1 and CDR2: SGDLS and YYNGEE. The CDR3 extends over 14 amino acids.

This CDR3 is CASSLPGQPNEKLFF. The CDR3 coding sequence is TGTGCCAGCAGCCTTCCGGGACAACCTAATGAAAAACTGTTTTTT. The V and J genes are TRBV3-1 (or the pseudogene TRBV3-2) and TRBJ1-4; a possible D gene is TRBD1 (6 bases). This CDR3 comprises 15 residues. CDR1 and CDR2 (germline): LGHDT, YNNKEL (reference sequence). Trimming cost V 4 bases and J 3 bases, with 12 bases left between them.

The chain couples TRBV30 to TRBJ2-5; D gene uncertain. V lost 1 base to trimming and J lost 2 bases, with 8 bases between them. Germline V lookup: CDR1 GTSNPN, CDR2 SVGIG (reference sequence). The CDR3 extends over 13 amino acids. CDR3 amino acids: CAWSGAWQETQYF. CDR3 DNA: TGTGCCTGGAGTGGAGCTTGGCAAGAGACCCAGTACTTC.

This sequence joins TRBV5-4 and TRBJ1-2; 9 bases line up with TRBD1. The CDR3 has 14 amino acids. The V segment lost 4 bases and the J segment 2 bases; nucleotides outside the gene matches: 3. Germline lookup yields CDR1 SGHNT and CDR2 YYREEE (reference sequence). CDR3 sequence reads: CASSTQGANYGYTF. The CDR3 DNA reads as TGTGCCAGCAGCACACAGGGGGCCAACTATGGCTACACCTTC.

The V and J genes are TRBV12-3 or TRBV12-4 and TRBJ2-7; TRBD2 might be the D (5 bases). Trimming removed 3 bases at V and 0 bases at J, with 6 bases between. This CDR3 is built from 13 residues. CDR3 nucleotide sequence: TGTGCCAGCAGTTTGGGGAGCTCCTACGAGCAGTACTTC. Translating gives CASSLGSSYEQYF.

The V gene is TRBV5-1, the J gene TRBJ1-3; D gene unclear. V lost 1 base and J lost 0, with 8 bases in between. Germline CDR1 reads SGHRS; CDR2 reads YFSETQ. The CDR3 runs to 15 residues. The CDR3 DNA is TGCGCCAGCAGCTTGTTTGAGAGCTCTGGAAACACCATATATTTT. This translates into CASSLFESSGNTIYF. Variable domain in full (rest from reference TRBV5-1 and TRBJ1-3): KAGVTQTPRYLIKTRGQQVTLSCSPISGHRSVSWYQQTPGQGLQFLFEYFSETQRNKGNFPGRFSGRQFSNSRSEMNVSTLELGDSALYLCASSLFESSGNTIYFGEGSWLTVV.

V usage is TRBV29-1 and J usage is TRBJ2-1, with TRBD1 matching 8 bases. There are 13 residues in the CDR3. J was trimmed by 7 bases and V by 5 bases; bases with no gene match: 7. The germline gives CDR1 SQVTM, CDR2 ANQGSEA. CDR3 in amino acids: CSVFPQGANEQFF. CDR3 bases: TGCAGCGTTTTCCCTCAGGGGGCGAATGAGCAGTTCTTC.

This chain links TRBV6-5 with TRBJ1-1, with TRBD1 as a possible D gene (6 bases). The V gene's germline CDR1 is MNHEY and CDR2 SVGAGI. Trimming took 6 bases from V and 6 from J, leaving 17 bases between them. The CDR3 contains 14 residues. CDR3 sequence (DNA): TGTGCCAGCAGCTTACAGGGAACATGGTCTGAAGCTTTCTTT. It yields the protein CASSLQGTWSEAFF.

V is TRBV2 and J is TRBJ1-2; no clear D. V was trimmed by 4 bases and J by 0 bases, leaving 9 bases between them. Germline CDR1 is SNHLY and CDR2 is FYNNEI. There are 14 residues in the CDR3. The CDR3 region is CASSGNRPNYGYTF. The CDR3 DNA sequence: TGTGCCAGCAGTGGCAACAGACCTAACTATGGCTACACCTTC.

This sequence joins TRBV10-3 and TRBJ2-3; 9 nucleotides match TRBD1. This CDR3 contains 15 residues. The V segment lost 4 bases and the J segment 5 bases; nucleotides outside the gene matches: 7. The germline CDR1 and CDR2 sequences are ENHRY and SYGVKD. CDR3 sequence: CAISVGTGRGDTQYF. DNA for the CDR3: TGTGCCATCAGTGTTGGGACAGGGCGGGGAGATACGCAGTATTTT.

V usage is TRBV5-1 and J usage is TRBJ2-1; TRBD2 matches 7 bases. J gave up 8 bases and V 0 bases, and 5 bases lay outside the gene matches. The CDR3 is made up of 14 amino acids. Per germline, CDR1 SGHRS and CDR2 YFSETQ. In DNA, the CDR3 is TGCGCCAGCAGCTTGGGGGGAGGGAGCGATGAGCAGTTCTTC. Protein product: CASSLGGGSDEQFF.

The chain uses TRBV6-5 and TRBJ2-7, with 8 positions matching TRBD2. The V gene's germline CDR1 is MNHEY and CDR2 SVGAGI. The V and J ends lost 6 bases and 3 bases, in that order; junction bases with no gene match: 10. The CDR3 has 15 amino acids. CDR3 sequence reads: CASSLTGTRFYEQYF. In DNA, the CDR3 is TGTGCCAGCAGCCTAACCGGGACTAGGTTCTACGAGCAGTACTTC.

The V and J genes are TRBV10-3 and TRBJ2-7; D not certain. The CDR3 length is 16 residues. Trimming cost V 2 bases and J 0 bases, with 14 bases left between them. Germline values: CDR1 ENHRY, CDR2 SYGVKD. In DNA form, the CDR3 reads TGTGCCATCAGTGAGAGGAACAGCCGCCTCTCCTACGAGCAGTACTTC. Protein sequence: CAISERNSRLSYEQYF.

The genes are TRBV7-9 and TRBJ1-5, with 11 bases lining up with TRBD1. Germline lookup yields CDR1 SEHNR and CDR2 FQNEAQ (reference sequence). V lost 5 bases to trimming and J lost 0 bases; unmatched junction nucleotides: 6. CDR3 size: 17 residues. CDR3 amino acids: CASSPGQGAGSNQPQHF. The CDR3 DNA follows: TGTGCCAGCAGCCCAGGACAGGGGGCCGGTAGCAATCAGCCCCAGCATTTT.

The CDR3 coding sequence is TGTGCCAGCTCGGCCTACAGGGTGGTCAATCAGCCCCAGCATTTT. Encoded protein: CASSAYRVVNQPQHF. The chain joins TRBV18 to TRBJ1-5, with D perhaps matching TRBD1 (6 bases). Trimming pared 6 bases from V and 3 bases from J, leaving 15 bases between. This CDR3 comprises 15 residues. Germline V gene lookup returns CDR1 KGHSH and CDR2 LQKENI.

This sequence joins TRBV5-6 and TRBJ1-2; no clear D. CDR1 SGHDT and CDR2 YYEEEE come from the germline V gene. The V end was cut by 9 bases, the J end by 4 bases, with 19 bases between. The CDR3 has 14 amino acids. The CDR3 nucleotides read TGTGCCACCCAGGCGCCGGCAATGGGCTATGGCTACACCTTC. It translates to CATQAPAMGYGYTF.

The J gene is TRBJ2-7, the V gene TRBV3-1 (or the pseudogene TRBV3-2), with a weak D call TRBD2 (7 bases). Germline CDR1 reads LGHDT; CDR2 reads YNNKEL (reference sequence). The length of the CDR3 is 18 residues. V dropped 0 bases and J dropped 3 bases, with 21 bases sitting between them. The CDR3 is CASSQDRGGERPFYEQYF. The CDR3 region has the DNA TGTGCCAGCAGCCAAGATCGAGGGGGGGAGCGGCCTTTCTACGAGCAGTACTTC.

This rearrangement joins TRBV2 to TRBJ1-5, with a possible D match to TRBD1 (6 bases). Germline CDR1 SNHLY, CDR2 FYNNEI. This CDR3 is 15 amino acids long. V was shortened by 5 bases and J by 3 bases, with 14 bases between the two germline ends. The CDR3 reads CASSSQQGPNQPQHF. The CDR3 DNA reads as TGTGCCAGCAGTTCGCAACAGGGTCCCAATCAGCCCCAGCATTTT. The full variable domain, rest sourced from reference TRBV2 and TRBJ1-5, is EPEVTQTPSHQVTQMGQEVILRCVPISNHLYFYWYRQILGQKVEFLVSFYNNEISEKSEIFDDQFSVERPDGSNFTLKIRSTKLEDSAMYFCASSSQQGPNQPQHFGDGTRLSIL.

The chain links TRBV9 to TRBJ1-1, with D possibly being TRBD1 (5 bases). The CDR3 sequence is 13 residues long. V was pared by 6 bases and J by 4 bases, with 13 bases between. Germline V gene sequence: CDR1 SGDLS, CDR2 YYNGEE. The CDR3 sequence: CASTRGWGTEAFF. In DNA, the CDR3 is TGTGCCAGCACCCGGGGGTGGGGCACTGAAGCTTTCTTT.

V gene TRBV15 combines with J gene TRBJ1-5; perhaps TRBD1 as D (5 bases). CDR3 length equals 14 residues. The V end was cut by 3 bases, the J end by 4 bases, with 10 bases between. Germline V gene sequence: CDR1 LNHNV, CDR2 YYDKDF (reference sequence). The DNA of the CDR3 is TGTGCCACCAGCAGGACAGCTAGAAATCAGCCCCAGCATTTT. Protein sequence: CATSRTARNQPQHF.

As DNA, the CDR3 is TGCGCCAGCAGTGAGTCTTCGTACAATGAGCAGTTCTTC. Translated, it gives CASSESSYNEQFF. V and J are TRBV10-1 and TRBJ2-1, with no clear D. Germline V CDR1 and CDR2: WNHNN, SYGVQD (reference sequence). CDR3 size: 13 residues. Trimming stripped 0 bases from V and 4 bases from J, with 4 bases between.

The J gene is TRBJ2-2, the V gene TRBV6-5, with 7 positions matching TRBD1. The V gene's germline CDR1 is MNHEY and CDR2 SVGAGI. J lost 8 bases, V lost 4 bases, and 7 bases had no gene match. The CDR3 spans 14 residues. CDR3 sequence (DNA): TGTGCCAGCAGTTGGACAGGTTATTCTGGGGAGCTGTTTTTT. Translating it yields CASSWTGYSGELFF.

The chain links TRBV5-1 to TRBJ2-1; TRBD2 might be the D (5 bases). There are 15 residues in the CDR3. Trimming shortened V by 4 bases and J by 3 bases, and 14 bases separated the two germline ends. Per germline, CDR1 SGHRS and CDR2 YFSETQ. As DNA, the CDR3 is TGCGCCAGCAGCCTGTCGCGGGCGGTCTACAATGAGCAGTTCTTC. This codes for CASSLSRAVYNEQFF. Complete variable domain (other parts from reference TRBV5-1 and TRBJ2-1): KAGVTQTPRYLIKTRGQQVTLSCSPISGHRSVSWYQQTPGQGLQFLFEYFSETQRNKGNFPGRFSGRQFSNSRSEMNVSTLELGDSALYLCASSLSRAVYNEQFFGPGTRLTVL.

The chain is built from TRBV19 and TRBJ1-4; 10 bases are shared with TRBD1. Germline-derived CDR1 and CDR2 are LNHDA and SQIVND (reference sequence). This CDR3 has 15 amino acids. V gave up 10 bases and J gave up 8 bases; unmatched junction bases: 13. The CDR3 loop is CATKNPGTGEEKLFF. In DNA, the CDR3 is TGTGCCACAAAAAACCCCGGGACAGGGGAAGAAAAACTGTTTTTT.

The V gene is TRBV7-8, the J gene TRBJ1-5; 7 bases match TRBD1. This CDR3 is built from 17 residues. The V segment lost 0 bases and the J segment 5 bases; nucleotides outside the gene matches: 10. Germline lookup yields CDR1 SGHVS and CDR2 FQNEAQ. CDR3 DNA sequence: TGTGCCAGCAGCTTAGCCGGGAGGGCAGGGGGTGATCAGCCCCAGCATTTT. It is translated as CASSLAGRAGGDQPQHF.

CDR3: CASGPRDGLSTDTQYF. The CDR3, as DNA: TGTGCTAGTGGTCCAAGGGACGGACTAAGCACAGATACGCAGTATTTT. V and J are TRBV12-5 and TRBJ2-3; D perhaps matches TRBD2 (6 bases). The ends were cut back, 5 bases at V and 0 bases at J, with 15 bases in the middle. This CDR3 region has 16 residues. In germline, CDR1 is LGHNT, CDR2 FRNRAP. The full variable domain, with the rest looked up from reference TRBV12-5 and TRBJ2-3, is DARVTQTPRHKVTEMGQEVTMRCQPILGHNTVFWYRQTMMQGLELLAYFRNRAPLDDSGMPKDRFSAEMPDATLATLKIQPSEPRDSAVYFCASGPRDGLSTDTQYFGPGTRLTVL.